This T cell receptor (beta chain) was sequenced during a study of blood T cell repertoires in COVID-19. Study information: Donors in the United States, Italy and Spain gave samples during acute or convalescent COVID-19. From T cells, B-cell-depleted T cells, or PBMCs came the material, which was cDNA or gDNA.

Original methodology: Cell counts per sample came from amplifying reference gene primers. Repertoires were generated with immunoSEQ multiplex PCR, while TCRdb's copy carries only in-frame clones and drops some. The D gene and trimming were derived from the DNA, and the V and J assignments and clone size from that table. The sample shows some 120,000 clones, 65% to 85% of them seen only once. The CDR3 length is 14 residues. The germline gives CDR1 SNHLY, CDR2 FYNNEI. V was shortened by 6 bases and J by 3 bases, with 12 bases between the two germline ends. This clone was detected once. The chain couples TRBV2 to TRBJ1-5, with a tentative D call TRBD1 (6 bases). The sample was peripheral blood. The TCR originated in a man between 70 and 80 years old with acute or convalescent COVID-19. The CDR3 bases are TGTGCCAGCAGGGCGGACAGTCTCAATCAGCCCCAGCATTTT. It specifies CASRADSLNQPQHF.